This T cell receptor (beta chain) comes out of a study of blood T cell repertoires in COVID-19. At the level of the study: Sources were T cells, B-cell-depleted T cells, or PBMCs; the material itself was cDNA or gDNA.

In the original workflow: Estimates of nucleated cell counts were drawn from the amplification of reference gene primers. Sequencing used immunoSEQ multiplex PCR; TCRdb keeps in-frame clones, though not all of them. V, J and clone size reflect that table, while D and trimming were determined from the DNA. Of 400,000 to 550,000 clones in the sample, 80% to 90% were seen once. CDR3 size: 15 residues. V gave up 4 bases and J gave up 1 base, with 12 bases separating them. Germline CDR1 and CDR2: SNHLY and FYNNEI. Sample: peripheral blood. This TCR derives from a woman in her twenties or thirties with acute or convalescent COVID-19. V is TRBV2 and J is TRBJ2-3, with TRBD2 as a possible D gene (6 bases). The CDR3 DNA sequence: TGTGCCAGCAGTGGCCCTAGCGCTCGCACAGATACGCAGTATTTT. Its protein is CASSGPSARTDTQYF.